The present entry profiles one T cell receptor (beta chain) with its context. What it recognizes is unknown. PCR involved 60 Vbeta and 13 Jbeta primers. TCRdb keeps only in-frame clones here, not all; method: immunoSEQ multiplex PCR. In the table there are 150,000 to 200,000 clones, under 9.5% of which are singletons. This record comes from a study of cytomegalovirus exposure and HLA in healthy donors. Study observations and caveats: In an earlier analysis, productive rearrangement rates for most beta V segments clustered near 87% or 30%.

Sample: PBMCs. The sequence was obtained from a woman younger than 45 in good health and CMV-seropositive.

CDR3 sequence (DNA): TGTGCCAGCAGCCACGGAAGAGGAGAGACCCAGTACTTC. Translating gives CASSHGRGETQYF. V is TRBV13 and J is TRBJ2-5; unclear D gene. The CDR3 totals 13 residues. CDR1 is PRHDT and CDR2 is FYEKMQ in the germline V gene (reference sequence). Trimming left V 5 bases short and J 4 bases short, with 11 bases between.